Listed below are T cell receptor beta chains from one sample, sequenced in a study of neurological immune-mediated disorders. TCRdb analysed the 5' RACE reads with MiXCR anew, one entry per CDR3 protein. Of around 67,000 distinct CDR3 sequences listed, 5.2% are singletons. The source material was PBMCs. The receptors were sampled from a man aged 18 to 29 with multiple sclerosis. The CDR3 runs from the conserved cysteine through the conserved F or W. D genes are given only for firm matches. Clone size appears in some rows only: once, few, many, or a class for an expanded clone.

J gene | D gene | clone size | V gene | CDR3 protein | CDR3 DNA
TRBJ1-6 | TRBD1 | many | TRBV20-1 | CSARNPGGTVSPLHF | TGCAGTGCTAGAAACCCAGGGGGAACTGTTTCACCCCTCCACTTT
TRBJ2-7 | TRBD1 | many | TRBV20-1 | CSAGGTGDYEQYF | TGCAGTGCTGGCGGGACAGGGGATTACGAGCAGTACTTC
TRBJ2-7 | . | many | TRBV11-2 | CASSLDRDAEQYF | TGTGCCAGCAGCTTAGATAGGGATGCCGAGCAGTACTTC
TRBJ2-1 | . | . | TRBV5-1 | CASSWGPAVNEQFF | TGCGCCAGCAGCTGGGGACCGGCTGTCAATGAGCAGTTCTTC
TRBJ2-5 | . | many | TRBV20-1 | CSARDYRAPERETQYF | TGCAGTGCTAGAGATTACAGGGCCCCGGAGAGGGAGACCCAGTACTTC
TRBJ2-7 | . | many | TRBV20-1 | CSARVGAREQYF | TGCAGTGCTAGAGTAGGGGCCCGCGAGCAGTACTTC
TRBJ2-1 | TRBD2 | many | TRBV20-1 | CSSGGASSYNEQFF | TGCAGCTCGGGGGGAGCGAGTTCCTACAATGAGCAGTTCTTC
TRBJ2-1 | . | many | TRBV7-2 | CASSFVGLLNNEQFF | TGTGCCAGCAGCTTCGTAGGGCTACTTAACAATGAGCAGTTCTTC
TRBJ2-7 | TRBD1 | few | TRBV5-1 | CASSRGGQTYEQYF | TGCGCCAGCAGCCGAGGGGGACAGACCTACGAGCAGTACTTC
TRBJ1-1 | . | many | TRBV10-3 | CAISEEPPEAFF | TGTGCCATCAGTGAGGAGCCTCCTGAAGCTTTCTTT
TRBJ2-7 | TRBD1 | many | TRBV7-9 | CASSSPGQGALYEQYF | TGTGCCAGCAGCTCCCCGGGGCAGGGGGCCCTCTACGAGCAGTACTTC
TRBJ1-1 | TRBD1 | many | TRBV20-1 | CSAPRQGLNTEAFF | TGCAGTGCCCCTCGACAGGGGTTGAACACTGAAGCTTTCTTT
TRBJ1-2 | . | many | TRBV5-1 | CASGEDQANYGYTF | TGCGCCAGCGGAGAGGATCAAGCTAACTATGGCTACACCTTC
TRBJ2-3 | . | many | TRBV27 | CASSSLSGTDTQYF | TGTGCCAGCAGTTCCCTATCCGGGACAGATACGCAGTATTTT
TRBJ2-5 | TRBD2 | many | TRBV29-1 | CSVPLAGVLGETQYF | TGCAGCGTGCCCCTAGCGGGAGTACTGGGAGAGACCCAGTACTTC
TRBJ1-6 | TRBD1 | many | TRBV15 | CATSASRDRGGSPLHF | TGTGCCACCAGCGCGTCCCGGGACAGGGGCGGTTCACCCCTCCACTTT
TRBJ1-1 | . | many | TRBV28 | CASSLGPGAGGETEAFF | TGTGCCAGCAGTTTAGGTCCCGGGGCAGGAGGGGAGACTGAAGCTTTCTTT
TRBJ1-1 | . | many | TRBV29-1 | CSFGKGGYTEAFF | TGCAGCTTTGGGAAGGGGGGGTACACTGAAGCTTTCTTT
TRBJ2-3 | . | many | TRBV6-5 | CASSDGTPSTDTQYF | TGTGCCAGCAGTGATGGGACCCCTAGCACAGATACGCAGTATTTT
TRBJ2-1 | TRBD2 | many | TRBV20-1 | CSASPSGGSRGEQFF | TGCAGTGCTAGTCCTAGCGGGGGGTCTCGCGGGGAGCAGTTCTTC
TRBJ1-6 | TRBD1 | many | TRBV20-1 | CSAKTDRGGNSPLNF | TGCAGTGCCAAGACCGACAGGGGTGGTAATTCACCCCTCAACTTT
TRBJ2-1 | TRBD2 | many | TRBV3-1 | CASSPRTRGGRDEQFF | TGTGCCAGCAGCCCCCGAACCCGCGGGGGGCGGGATGAGCAGTTCTTC
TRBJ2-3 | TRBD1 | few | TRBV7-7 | CASSPSRGQGPGSTDTQYF | TGTGCTAGCAGCCCGTCGAGGGGACAGGGCCCTGGGAGCACAGATACGCAGTATTTT
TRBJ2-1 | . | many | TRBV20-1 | CSVRGTYNEQFF | TGCAGTGTTAGAGGGACCTACAATGAGCAGTTCTTC
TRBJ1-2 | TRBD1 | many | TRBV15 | CATSRLDRALDRYTF | TGTGCCACCAGCAGACTGGACAGGGCCCTAGATCGCTACACCTTC
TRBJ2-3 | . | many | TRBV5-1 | CASSRTTWAGEDTQYF | TGCGCCAGCAGCCGAACGACCTGGGCCGGGGAAGATACGCAGTATTTT
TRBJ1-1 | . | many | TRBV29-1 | CSVSARLNTEAFF | TGCAGCGTTTCGGCCAGGCTAAACACTGAAGCTTTCTTT